The 27 T cell receptor beta chains presented below share a single source sample, sequenced in a study of cytomegalovirus exposure and HLA in healthy donors. The PCR contained 60 Vbeta and 13 Jbeta primers. Generated by immunoSEQ multiplex PCR, the TCRdb table keeps only in-frame clones and is missing some. The data show about 210,000 clones, approximately 84% seen once. The sequenced material came from PBMCs. The receptors come from a girl aged 2 to 10 in good health and CMV-seronegative.

The gene calls are TRBV7-6 and TRBJ1-2; D perhaps matches TRBD1 (5 bases). From germline, CDR1 is SGHVS and CDR2 FNYEAQ. This CDR3 has 15 residues. Deletions cut 3 bases from V and 0 bases from J, with 11 bases between. The CDR3 coding sequence is TGTGCCAGCAGCTTGACCGCGGGGCCTAACTATGGCTACACCTTC. This gives the protein CASSLTAGPNYGYTF.

DNA of the CDR3: TGCGCCAGCAGTGAGGGACTAGAAGAGACCCAGTACTTC. Amino acids: CASSEGLEETQYF. V usage is TRBV10-1 and J usage is TRBJ2-5; the match to TRBD2 covers 7 bases. The CDR3 extends over 13 amino acids. Losses at the gene ends were 2 bases for V and 3 bases for J; bases not matched to a gene: 0. Germline V gene data show CDR1 as WNHNN and CDR2 as SYGVQD (reference sequence).

The rearrangement links TRBV29-1 to TRBJ2-1; 7 nucleotides align to TRBD2. Germline assignment: CDR1 SQVTM and CDR2 ANQGSEA. With 0 bases clipped from V and 0 bases from J, the junction kept 8 bases outside the gene matches. CDR3 size: 17 residues. CDR3 loop: CSVEDLQGGSSYNEQFF. CDR3 in DNA: TGCAGCGTTGAAGATCTTCAGGGCGGGAGCTCCTACAATGAGCAGTTCTTC.

The CDR3 sequence is CASSLWDRAEQYF. CDR3 nucleotides: TGTGCCAGCAGTTTATGGGACAGGGCCGAGCAGTACTTC. The chain has TRBV27 and TRBJ2-7, with 9 nucleotides matching TRBD1. The ends lost 1 base at V and 6 bases at J; junction bases unmatched: 1. This CDR3 contains 13 residues. Germline loops: CDR1 MNHEY, CDR2 SMNVEV (reference sequence).

This chain links TRBV7-6 with TRBJ2-5; a possible D gene is TRBD2 (7 bases). V lost 5 bases to trimming and J lost 4 bases, with 23 bases between them. This CDR3 is 17 amino acids long. The germline CDR1 and CDR2 sequences are SGHVS and FNYEAQ. CDR3 nucleotides: TGTGCCAGCAGCCCCGGTCCTAAGGGGGGGGCCAGAGAGACCCAGTACTTC. This encodes CASSPGPKGGARETQYF.

In DNA form, the CDR3 reads TGTGCCAGCAGCTTAGTGCTAGCGGGGGCGGGTCAGGGGACGCAGTATTTT. This gives the protein CASSLVLAGAGQGTQYF. The chain has TRBV7-2 and TRBJ2-3; 10 positions match TRBD2. Germline loops: CDR1 SGHTA, CDR2 FQGNSA. V was pared by 1 base and J by 9 bases, with 13 bases of the junction left unmatched. CDR3 length: 17 residues.

A word on this clone: The same CDR3 is also encoded by other DNA sequences in this sample. This sequence joins TRBV27 and TRBJ1-1; 7 bases match TRBD1. Germline CDR1 reads MNHEY; CDR2 reads SMNVEV (reference sequence). The trim removed 2 bases at V and 4 bases at J, leaving 4 bases unmatched. The CDR3 sequence is 14 residues long. The CDR3 region has the DNA TGTGCCAGCAGTTTAGGAAGGGGGCGCACTGAAGCTTTCTTT. Amino acid sequence: CASSLGRGRTEAFF.

This sequence joins TRBV6-5 and TRBJ2-3; D might be TRBD2 (6 bases). Germline V lookup: CDR1 MNHEY, CDR2 SVGAGI. The CDR3 is made up of 15 amino acids. V was cut by 0 bases and J by 1 base, with 8 bases left in between. The CDR3 spells CASSYSWGGTDTQYF. In DNA, the CDR3 is TGTGCCAGCAGTTACTCGTGGGGGGGCACAGATACGCAGTATTTT.

The chain links TRBV29-1 to TRBJ2-1, with a tentative D call TRBD2 (6 bases). This CDR3 contains 14 residues. Trimming shortened V by 5 bases and J by 0 bases, and 11 bases separated the two germline ends. CDR1 and CDR2 from the germline V gene are SQVTM and ANQGSEA. CDR3 DNA sequence: TGCAGCGTTCTAGCGTGGAGCTCCTACAATGAGCAGTTCTTC. Residues: CSVLAWSSYNEQFF.

The J gene is TRBJ1-5, the V gene TRBV27; D remains ambiguous. Germline loops: CDR1 MNHEY, CDR2 SMNVEV (reference sequence). There are 14 residues in the CDR3. Deletions cut 6 bases from V and 4 bases from J, with 13 bases between. CDR3 sequence (DNA): TGTGCCAGCAGCCCCTGGGGAGGGAATCAGCCCCAGCATTTT. This codes for CASSPWGGNQPQHF.

The gene calls are TRBV6-5 and TRBJ1-5; D not certain. V was trimmed by 6 bases and J by 0 bases, leaving 12 bases between them. The CDR3 consists of 15 residues. CDR1 and CDR2 (germline): MNHEY, SVGAGI. The CDR3 is CASRRLRFSNQPQHF. Here the CDR3 DNA reads TGTGCCAGCAGACGCCTTAGATTTAGCAATCAGCCCCAGCATTTT.

J is TRBJ2-7 and V is TRBV6-5; TRBD1 agrees at 8 bases. After removal of 4 bases from V and 3 bases from J, the junction contained 2 bases not matched to a gene. The germline V gene encodes CDR1 MNHEY and CDR2 SVGAGI. The CDR3 extends over 13 amino acids. The CDR3 reads CASSSGQGYEQYF. The CDR3 DNA follows: TGTGCCAGCAGTTCCGGACAGGGCTACGAGCAGTACTTC.

V is TRBV9 and J is TRBJ2-1; D call uncertain. The ends were cut back, 0 bases at V and 6 bases at J, with 10 bases in the middle. Germline V gene lookup returns CDR1 SGDLS and CDR2 YYNGEE. This CDR3 spans 14 amino acids. CDR3 protein: CASSVATVSNEQFF. The CDR3, as DNA: TGTGCCAGCAGCGTAGCTACTGTTTCCAATGAGCAGTTCTTC.

CDR3 protein: CASGTRTSGDEQFF. CDR3 bases: TGTGCCTCGGGTACTAGGACCTCCGGGGATGAGCAGTTCTTC. The rearrangement uses TRBV10-3 and TRBJ2-1; maybe TRBD2 (5 bases). The CDR3 loop spans 14 amino acids. Germline V gene data show CDR1 as ENHRY and CDR2 as SYGVKD. V lost 11 bases and J lost 8, with 22 bases in between.

The chain recombines TRBV27 with TRBJ2-7; D is unresolved. The V and J ends lost 2 bases and 7 bases respectively, with 24 bases between them. This CDR3 comprises 17 residues. The germline V gene has CDR1 MNHEY and CDR2 SMNVEV (reference sequence). The CDR3 protein is CASSLNSRTDLAREQYF. CDR3 nucleotide sequence: TGTGCCAGCAGTTTAAATAGTCGTACCGACCTCGCGAGGGAGCAGTACTTC.

The J gene is TRBJ1-1, the V gene TRBV11-2, with 8 bases lining up with TRBD1. The V and J ends lost 5 bases and 3 bases, in that order; junction bases with no gene match: 5. Per the germline V gene, CDR1 is SGHAT and CDR2 is FQNNGV. CDR3 length: 14 amino acids. The CDR3 coding sequence is TGTGCCAGCAGCGTACAGGGGGGAGACACTGAAGCTTTCTTT. Amino acids: CASSVQGGDTEAFF.

DNA of the CDR3: TGTGCCAGCAGCTCAGCGTTGGCCAACCTCCCCTACGAGCAGTACTTC. As protein: CASSSALANLPYEQYF. This sequence joins TRBV7-9 and TRBJ2-7; D unclear. The germline CDR1 and CDR2 sequences are SEHNR and FQNEAQ (reference sequence). The CDR3 sequence is 16 residues long. Trimming shortened V by 4 bases and J by 2 bases, and 18 bases separated the two germline ends.

This chain uses TRBV28 with TRBJ2-7; perhaps TRBD1 as D (5 bases). The CDR3 totals 15 residues. The germline gives CDR1 MDHEN, CDR2 SYDVKM. V was trimmed by 2 bases and J by 0 bases, leaving 11 bases between them. The CDR3 sequence: CASSLRQISSYEQYF. CDR3 nucleotide sequence: TGTGCCAGCAGTTTACGACAGATCTCCTCCTACGAGCAGTACTTC.

This sequence joins TRBV5-6 and TRBJ2-7; TRBD2 matches 8 bases. V lost 0 bases to trimming and J lost 2 bases; unmatched junction nucleotides: 1. CDR3 length: 14 amino acids. CDR1 is SGHDT and CDR2 is YYEEEE in the germline V gene. For the CDR3, the DNA is TGTGCCAGCAGCTTGGGCGGGGGGACCTACGAGCAGTACTTC. Its translation: CASSLGGGTYEQYF.

This clone is a singleton in its sample. The chain joins TRBV6-6 to TRBJ2-3, with a tentative D call TRBD2 (7 bases). In germline, CDR1 is MNHNY, CDR2 SVGAGI (reference sequence). This CDR3 has 15 residues. Trimming pared 8 bases from V and 0 bases from J, leaving 15 bases between. CDR3 in amino acids: CASERGGSSTDTQYF. Here the CDR3 DNA reads TGTGCCAGCGAACGCGGGGGCTCTAGCACAGATACGCAGTATTTT.

This clone has only a few counts. This chain joins TRBV4-1 and TRBJ2-7; D gene ambiguous. This CDR3 has 12 amino acids. Germline V gene data show CDR1 as MGHRA and CDR2 as YSYEKL. The V gene lost 1 base and the J gene lost 3 bases, with 4 bases spanning the gap. The CDR3: CASSQGGYEQYF. The CDR3 DNA is TGCGCCAGCAGCCAAGGAGGCTACGAGCAGTACTTC.

The rearrangement uses TRBV10-3 and TRBJ1-2; TRBD1 agrees at 9 bases. The CDR3 sequence is 14 residues long. J was trimmed by 6 bases and V by 6 bases; bases with no gene match: 8. Germline V gene sequence: CDR1 ENHRY, CDR2 SYGVKD. The CDR3 sequence: CAISLTGGVDGYTF. In nucleotides, the CDR3 is TGTGCCATCAGCCTTACAGGGGGCGTTGATGGCTACACCTTC.

CDR3: CASSRRGLTNEKLFF. The DNA of the CDR3 is TGTGCCAGCAGCCGAAGGGGGCTCACTAATGAAAAACTGTTTTTT. This rearrangement joins TRBV11-2 to TRBJ1-4; the match to TRBD1 covers 7 bases. This CDR3 contains 15 residues. CDR1 and CDR2 from the germline V gene are SGHAT and FQNNGV. V lost 5 bases to trimming and J lost 2 bases; unmatched junction nucleotides: 5.

The chain couples TRBV2 to TRBJ2-1; 9 nucleotides agree with TRBD2. Looked up from germline, CDR1 is SNHLY and CDR2 is FYNNEI. This CDR3 is built from 11 residues. Trimming at V came to 4 bases and at J to 16 bases, leaving 5 bases not matched to a gene. CDR3 sequence reads: CASSVLREGFF. The CDR3 nucleotides are TGTGCCAGCAGTGTATTGCGGGAGGGTTTCTTC.

This clone was counted only a few times. The V and J genes are TRBV19 and TRBJ2-7; D is unclear. V lost 3 bases and J lost 0, with 9 bases in between. The germline gives CDR1 LNHDA, CDR2 SQIVND (reference sequence). The CDR3 totals 14 residues. CDR3 protein: CASSIDHSSYEQYF. DNA of the CDR3: TGTGCCAGTAGTATTGACCACAGCTCCTACGAGCAGTACTTC.

The V call is TRBV2, the J call TRBJ2-6; 7 nucleotides match TRBD1. Per the germline V gene, CDR1 is SNHLY and CDR2 is FYNNEI. The CDR3 totals 15 residues. The J segment lost 2 bases and the V segment lost 5 bases, leaving 3 bases of the junction unmatched. The CDR3 loop is CASSYRGAGANVLTF. Written as DNA, the CDR3 is TGTGCCAGCAGTTACAGGGGTGCTGGGGCCAACGTCCTGACTTTC.

This clone was observed once. The V call is TRBV10-3, the J call TRBJ2-3, with 8 bases matching TRBD2. Trimming took 5 bases from V and 3 from J; bases not matched to a gene: 7. In germline, CDR1 is ENHRY, CDR2 SYGVKD. The CDR3 is made up of 15 amino acids. The CDR3 bases are TGTGCCATCAGTTTCTTGGGACTAGATACAGATACGCAGTATTTT. Amino acid sequence: CAISFLGLDTDTQYF.